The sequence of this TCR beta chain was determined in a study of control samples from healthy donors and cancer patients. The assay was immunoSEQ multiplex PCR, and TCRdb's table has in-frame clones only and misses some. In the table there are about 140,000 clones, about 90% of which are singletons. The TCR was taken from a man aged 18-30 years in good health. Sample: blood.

CDR3 nucleotides: TGTGCCAGCAGTTACTCCGCAGGTACCTACGAGCAGTACTTC. Amino acids: CASSYSAGTYEQYF. The chain is built from TRBV6-6 and TRBJ2-7; D not certain. From germline, CDR1 is MNHNY and CDR2 SVGAGI (reference sequence). The CDR3 runs 14 residues. The V and J ends lost 0 bases and 2 bases respectively, with 8 bases between them.